The 5 T cell receptor beta chains below all came from one sample that was sequenced in a study of blood T cell repertoires in COVID-19. Measured with immunoSEQ multiplex PCR; TCRdb has only the in-frame clones, and not every one. There are about 130,000 clones in the sample; around 83% occur only once, and about a tenth lies in the top ten. Sequenced sample: peripheral blood. Receptors were obtained from a man aged 35-49 years with active or convalescent COVID-19.

This chain uses TRBV10-1 with TRBJ1-2, with D unclear. Germline values: CDR1 WNHNN, CDR2 SYGVQD (reference sequence). V lost 0 bases, J lost 2 bases, and 7 bases lay in between. The CDR3 is made up of 14 amino acids. The CDR3 spells CASSESGRNYGYTF. In DNA, the CDR3 is TGCGCCAGCAGTGAGTCAGGCAGGAACTATGGCTACACCTTC.

This clone was found a few times. The J gene is TRBJ1-5, the V gene TRBV9; D gene uncertain. Germline V lookup: CDR1 SGDLS, CDR2 YYNGEE. Trimming removed 0 bases from V and 5 bases from J, with 12 bases in between. CDR3 length: 15 residues. The DNA of the CDR3 is TGTGCCAGCAGCGTAGGGGGTATCGGGGATCAGCCCCAGCATTTT. Translating gives CASSVGGIGDQPQHF.

The chain has TRBV6-4 and TRBJ2-6, with 11 bases identical to TRBD1. CDR1 is MRHNA and CDR2 is SNTAGT in the germline V gene. CDR3 length equals 18 residues. Trimming removed 7 bases from V and 2 bases from J; junction bases left unmatched: 10. CDR3 coding DNA: TGTGCCAGCACCCAGGACCCGGGACAGGGGGCTGGGGCCAACGTCCTGACTTTC. It yields the protein CASTQDPGQGAGANVLTF.

CDR3 protein: CASSLGGYSVGQPQHF. CDR3 bases: TGTGCCAGCAGCTTAGGTGGGTACAGTGTAGGCCAGCCCCAGCATTTT. The genes are TRBV7-8 and TRBJ1-5; D not resolved. This CDR3 has 16 amino acids. CDR1 and CDR2 (germline): SGHVS, FQNEAQ. Trimming shortened V by 1 base and J by 7 bases, and 17 bases separated the two germline ends. Supplemented by reference TRBV7-8 and TRBJ1-5, the full variable domain reads GAGVSQSPRYKVAKRGQDVALRCDPISGHVSLFWYQQALGQGPEFLTYFQNEAQLDKSGLPSDRFFAERPEGSVSTLKIQRTQQEDSAVYLCASSLGGYSVGQPQHFGDGTRLSIL.

This chain connects TRBV3-1 (or the pseudogene TRBV3-2) to TRBJ2-3; D is perhaps TRBD2 (7 bases). The CDR3 sequence is 14 residues long. CDR1 is LGHDT, CDR2 YNNKEL, per germline (reference sequence). Trimming left V 8 bases short and J 1 base short, with 13 bases between. The CDR3 coding sequence is TGTGCCAGCCATAACGGGGGGCGCACAGATACGCAGTATTTT. Translation: CASHNGGRTDTQYF.